The 16 T cell receptor beta chains below all came from one sample that was sequenced in a study of post-analysis software for immune sequencing data. Unique molecular identifiers were built into the TCR beta cDNA libraries. TCRdb ran MiXCR on the PCR reads and lists one entry per CDR3 protein. The top ten hold 1.5% of the sample, which has over 150,000 distinct CDR3 sequences, over 25% seen once. Findings and limits, study-wide: Comparison of patients with controls showed 4 to 6 TRBV segments more frequent in patients, TRBV5-6, TRBV5-1 and TRBV20-1 among them.

No antigen has been identified for these receptors. Specimen: blood. Source of these receptors: a girl aged 5-17 years with multiple sclerosis.

This clonotype was detected many times. This chain links TRBV7-9 with TRBJ2-1; D not certain. V was trimmed by 5 bases and J by 8 bases, leaving 13 bases between them. The CDR3 is 13 amino acids. Per the germline V gene, CDR1 is SEHNR and CDR2 is FQNEAQ (reference sequence). CDR3 residues: CASSPGRSDEQFF. CDR3 coding DNA: TGTGCCAGCAGCCCAGGAAGATCCGATGAGCAGTTCTTC.

The sample holds one count of this clonotype. A much larger clone is a single base away; this may be a read error. The V gene is TRBV9, the J gene TRBJ2-1; 9 bases are shared with TRBD2. V lost 0 bases, J lost 9 bases, and 10 bases stayed unmatched. The CDR3 covers 16 residues. Germline assignment: CDR1 SGDLS and CDR2 YYNGEE. CDR3 DNA: TGTGCCAGCAGCGTAGGGTTCCTAGCGGGATCGGGTGAGCAGTTCTTC. This translates into CASSVGFLAGSGEQFF.

Notes on this clonotype: A much larger clone lies a single base off, so this may be a read error. The V and J genes are TRBV10-3 and TRBJ1-2, with a weak D call TRBD1 (6 bases). CDR1 and CDR2 from the germline V gene are ENHRY and SYGVKD. This CDR3 region has 14 residues. For the CDR3, the DNA is TGTGCCACCACCGGACAGAAAGCTAACTATAGCTACACCTTC. Protein product: CATTGQKANYSYTF.

This clonotype appeared a few times. The J gene is TRBJ2-3, the V gene TRBV12-3 or TRBV12-4; 8 nucleotides match TRBD2. CDR3 length: 15 amino acids. The V gene end was trimmed by 7 bases and the J gene end by 3 bases; junction bases not matched to a gene: 9. The CDR3 here is CASIPKRGRTDTQYF. In DNA, the CDR3 is TGTGCCAGCATTCCTAAGCGGGGGCGGACAGATACGCAGTATTTT.

A few counts support this clonotype. This chain connects TRBV3-1 to TRBJ2-1; 7 bases align to TRBD2. This CDR3 region has 12 residues. With V trimmed by 3 bases and J by 9 bases, 2 bases remained unmatched. Germline V gene lookup returns CDR1 LGHDT and CDR2 YNNKEL (reference sequence). DNA for the CDR3: TGTGCCAGCAGCCATGGACTAGTTGAGCAGTTCTTC. Translated, it gives CASSHGLVEQFF.

This clonotype was seen repeatedly, ten times or more. The rearrangement joins TRBV5-5 to TRBJ2-7; D call uncertain. Germline V gene lookup returns CDR1 SGHKS and CDR2 YYEKEE (reference sequence). This CDR3 is built from 16 residues. The V end lost 4 bases, the J end lost 0 bases, and 17 bases lay between the germline ends. The CDR3 DNA is TGTGCCAGCAGCCCGGAGAACAGCTACCTCTCCTACGAGCAGTACTTC. The encoded protein is CASSPENSYLSYEQYF. Together with reference TRBV5-5 and TRBJ2-7, the CDR3 gives the full variable domain: DAGVTQSPTHLIKTRGQQVTLRCSPISGHKSVSWYQQVLGQGPQFIFQYYEKEERGRGNFPDRFSARQFPNYSSELNVNALLLGDSALYLCASSPENSYLSYEQYFGPGTRLTVT.

This clonotype has ten or more counts. The rearrangement links TRBV27 to TRBJ1-2; 7 nucleotides line up with TRBD1. Germline V gene lookup returns CDR1 MNHEY and CDR2 SMNVEV (reference sequence). This CDR3 is 13 amino acids long. Trimming removed 6 bases from V and 2 bases from J; junction bases left unmatched: 3. The CDR3 protein is CASSPDRNYGYTF. The CDR3 bases are TGTGCCAGCAGCCCGGACAGGAACTATGGCTACACCTTC.

The chain is built from TRBV3-1 and TRBJ2-2; D may be TRBD2 (7 bases). CDR1 is LGHDT, CDR2 YNNKEL, per germline (reference sequence). The CDR3 contains 15 residues. With 1 base removed from V and 7 bases from J, the gap between germline ends came to 13 bases. The CDR3 loop is CASSQAAGADGELFF. For the CDR3, the DNA is TGTGCCAGCAGCCAAGCGGCGGGGGCAGACGGGGAGCTGTTTTTT.

This clonotype appeared a few times. Here the CDR3 reads CASSLRPGPNTEAFF. In DNA form, the CDR3 reads TGTGCCAGCAGTTTACGGCCAGGGCCGAACACTGAAGCTTTCTTT. The V gene is TRBV28, the J gene TRBJ1-1, with D maybe TRBD1 (5 bases). The germline V gene has CDR1 MDHEN and CDR2 SYDVKM. V lost 2 bases, J lost 1 base, and 11 bases lay in between. CDR3 length: 15 amino acids.

Of note for this clonotype: A much larger clone lies one base from this, so it may be a read error. V is TRBV4-1 and J is TRBJ2-7, with TRBD1 as a possible D gene (5 bases). The CDR3 loop spans 14 amino acids. Germline CDR1 is MGHRA and CDR2 is YSYEKL. The DNA of the CDR3 is TGCCCCAGCAGCCAAAACCGACAGAACTACGAGCAGTACTTC. It codes for CPSSQNRQNYEQYF.

The sample holds a few counts of this clonotype. A read error may be the cause here, since a much bigger clone is one base away. V and J are TRBV29-1 and TRBJ2-7; 8 nucleotides align to TRBD2. V was clipped by 4 bases and J by 4 bases; unmatched bases: 9. Germline CDR1 SQVTM, CDR2 ANQGSEA. The CDR3 has 14 amino acids. The CDR3 DNA is TGCAGCGTTGCCGCGGGGGGCCAGTGTTACGAGCAGTACTTC. This translates into CSVAAGGQCYEQYF.

This chain joins TRBV5-1 and TRBJ2-7, with D possibly matching TRBD2 (5 bases). The J call may not be correct, given that the DNA end is closer to TRBJ2-5. Germline CDR1 SGHRS, CDR2 YFSETQ. This CDR3 spans 13 amino acids. CDR3 loop: CASSLEPEATQYF. Here the CDR3 DNA reads TGCGCCAGCAGCTTGGAGCCGGAGGCGACCCAGTACTTC.

V and J are TRBV6-1 and TRBJ2-5; TRBD2 aligns across 7 bases. The V gene end was trimmed by 8 bases and the J gene end by 1 base; junction bases not matched to a gene: 10. Germline V gene sequence: CDR1 MNHNS, CDR2 SASEGT. The CDR3 is 15 amino acids. In nucleotides, the CDR3 is TGTGCCAGCTGGTATGAAGCGGGACTCCAAGAGACCCAGTACTTC. This translates into CASWYEAGLQETQYF.

V and J are TRBV18 and TRBJ2-7, with D uncertain. Per germline, CDR1 KGHSH and CDR2 LQKENI. Trimming left V 4 bases short and J 1 base short, with 5 bases between. The CDR3 has 12 residues. This chain's CDR3 is CASSLQSYEQYF. As DNA, the CDR3 is TGTGCCAGCTCACTCCAGTCCTACGAGCAGTACTTC.

This clonotype was seen only a few times. The chain recombines TRBV27 with TRBJ2-3; no clear D. V lost 6 bases and J lost 0, with 13 bases in between. The CDR3 runs to 15 residues. Germline V gene data show CDR1 as MNHEY and CDR2 as SMNVEV (reference sequence). Here the CDR3 reads CASSPSGHSTDTQYF. CDR3 in DNA: TGTGCCAGCAGCCCCTCTGGCCATAGCACAGATACGCAGTATTTT.

Worth noting for this clonotype: A much larger clone lies one base from this, so it may be a read error. CDR3 sequence reads: CASRWTSGSQLNEQYF. The CDR3 DNA sequence: TGTGCCAGCAGATGGACTAGCGGGAGCCAACTCAATGAGCAGTACTTC. The chain combines TRBV12-3 or TRBV12-4 with TRBJ2-5, with 13 bases that match TRBD2. V shed 6 bases, J shed 11 bases, and the junction held 15 bases outside the gene matches. There are 16 residues in the CDR3.